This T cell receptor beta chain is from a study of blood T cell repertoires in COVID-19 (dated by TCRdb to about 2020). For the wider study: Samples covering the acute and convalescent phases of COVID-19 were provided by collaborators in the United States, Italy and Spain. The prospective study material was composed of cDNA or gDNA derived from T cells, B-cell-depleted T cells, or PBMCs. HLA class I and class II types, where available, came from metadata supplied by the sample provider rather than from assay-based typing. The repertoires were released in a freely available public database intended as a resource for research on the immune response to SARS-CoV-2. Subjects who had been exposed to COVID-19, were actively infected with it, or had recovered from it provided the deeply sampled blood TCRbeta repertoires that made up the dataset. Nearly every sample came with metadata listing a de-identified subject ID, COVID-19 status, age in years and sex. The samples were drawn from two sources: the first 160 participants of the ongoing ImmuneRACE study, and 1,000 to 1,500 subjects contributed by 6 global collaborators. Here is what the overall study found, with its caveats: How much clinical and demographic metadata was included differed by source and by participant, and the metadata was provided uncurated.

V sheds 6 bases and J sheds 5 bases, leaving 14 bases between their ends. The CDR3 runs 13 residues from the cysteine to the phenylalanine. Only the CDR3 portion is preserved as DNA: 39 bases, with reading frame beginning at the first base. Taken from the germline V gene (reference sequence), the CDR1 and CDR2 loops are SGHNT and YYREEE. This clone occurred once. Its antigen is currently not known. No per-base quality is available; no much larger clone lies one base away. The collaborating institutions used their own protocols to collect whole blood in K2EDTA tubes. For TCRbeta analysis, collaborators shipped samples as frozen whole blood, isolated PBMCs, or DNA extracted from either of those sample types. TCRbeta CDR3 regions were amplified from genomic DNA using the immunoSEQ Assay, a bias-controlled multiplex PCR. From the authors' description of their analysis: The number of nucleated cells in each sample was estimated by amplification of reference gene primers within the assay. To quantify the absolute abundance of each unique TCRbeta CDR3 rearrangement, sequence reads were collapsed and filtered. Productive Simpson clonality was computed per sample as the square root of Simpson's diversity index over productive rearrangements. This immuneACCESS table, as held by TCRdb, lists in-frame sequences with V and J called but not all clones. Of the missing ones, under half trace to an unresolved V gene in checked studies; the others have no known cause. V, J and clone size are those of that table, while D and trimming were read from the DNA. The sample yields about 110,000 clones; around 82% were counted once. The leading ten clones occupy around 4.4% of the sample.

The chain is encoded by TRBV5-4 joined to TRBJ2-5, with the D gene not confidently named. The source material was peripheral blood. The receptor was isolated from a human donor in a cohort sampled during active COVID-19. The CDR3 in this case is CASTQPHGETQYF. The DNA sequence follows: TGTGCCAGCACCCAGCCCCACGGGGAGACCCAGTACTTC.